These 19 T cell receptor beta chains originate from one sample sequenced in a study of response to subunit inactivated influenza vaccine. TCRdb recomputed calls from the RT-PCR reads with MiXCR, one row per CDR3 protein. The data contain 300,000 to 350,000 distinct CDR3 sequences, roughly 22% of them singletons. Source: PBMCs from blood, taken approximately 22 months after vaccination. The receptors here all came from a man in his fifties or sixties who received an inactivated influenza vaccine.

The gene calls are TRBV5-1 and TRBJ1-4, with TRBD1 matching 8 bases. Losses at the gene ends were 4 bases for V and 8 bases for J; bases not matched to a gene: 10. This CDR3 has 15 residues. Germline CDR1 reads SGHRS; CDR2 reads YFSETQ. DNA for the CDR3: TGCGCCAGCAGCGAATGGACAGGGTTCGGGGAAAAACTGTTTTTT. Its translation is CASSEWTGFGEKLFF. The full variable domain, completed using reference TRBV5-1 and TRBJ1-4, is KAGVTQTPRYLIKTRGQQVTLSCSPISGHRSVSWYQQTPGQGLQFLFEYFSETQRNKGNFPGRFSGRQFSNSRSEMNVSTLELGDSALYLCASSEWTGFGEKLFFGSGTQLSVL.

This clonotype was seen a handful of times. V is TRBV3-1 and J is TRBJ1-6; 9 nucleotides align to TRBD1. Trimming removed 5 bases from V and 9 bases from J; junction bases left unmatched: 8. This CDR3 is 15 amino acids long. The germline V gene encodes CDR1 LGHDT and CDR2 YNNKEL (reference sequence). The CDR3, as DNA: TGTGCCAGCAGCGTGGGACAGGGAGTAGGTTCACCCCTCCACTTT. It codes for CASSVGQGVGSPLHF.

This clonotype has at least ten counts. The chain combines TRBV5-1 with TRBJ1-2, with D possibly matching TRBD1 (5 bases). V was cut by 0 bases and J by 6 bases, with 12 bases left in between. Germline-derived CDR1 and CDR2 are SGHRS and YFSETQ. This CDR3 region has 14 residues. The CDR3: CASSLEAGIHGYTF. In DNA, the CDR3 is TGCGCCAGCAGCTTGGAAGCAGGGATCCATGGCTACACCTTC.

The rearrangement links TRBV11-1 to TRBJ1-1; 11 bases agree with TRBD1. J was trimmed by 5 bases and V by 4 bases; bases with no gene match: 9. CDR3 size: 16 residues. CDR1 is SGHAT, CDR2 FQDESV, per germline (reference sequence). The CDR3 bases are TGTGCCAGCAGCTCCCAGGACAGGGGGCTTTGGACTGAAGCTTTCTTT. Protein sequence: CASSSQDRGLWTEAFF. The variable domain in full, with the rest retrieved from reference TRBV11-1 and TRBJ1-1, is EAEVAQSPRYKITEKSQAVAFWCDPISGHATLYWYRQILGQGPELLVQFQDESVVDDSQLPKDRFSAERLKGVDSTLKIQPAELGDSAMYLCASSSQDRGLWTEAFFGQGTRLTVV.

This clonotype was counted a few times. The genes are TRBV30 and TRBJ1-5, with D hard to call. In germline, CDR1 is GTSNPN, CDR2 SVGIG (reference sequence). The CDR3 extends over 15 amino acids. Trimming pared 2 bases from V and 0 bases from J, leaving 11 bases between. CDR3 residues: CAWSIGSTSNQPQHF. Written as DNA, the CDR3 is TGTGCCTGGAGTATCGGGAGCACTAGCAATCAGCCCCAGCATTTT.

The rearrangement links TRBV2 to TRBJ2-3; possible D gene TRBD2, 6 bases. Trimming took 5 bases from V and 1 from J, leaving 13 bases between them. The CDR3 sequence is 15 residues long. Germline V lookup: CDR1 SNHLY, CDR2 FYNNEI. CDR3 residues: CASSRLVSGTDTQYF. CDR3 coding DNA: TGTGCCAGCAGTAGACTAGTAAGTGGCACAGATACGCAGTATTTT.

The genes are TRBV7-2 and TRBJ2-1, with 7 positions matching TRBD2. Trimming took 4 bases from V and 0 from J; bases not matched to a gene: 3. The CDR3 spans 15 residues. Germline CDR1 and CDR2: SGHTA and FQGNSA. CDR3 nucleotide sequence: TGTGCCAGCAGCTGGGGGGAGGGCTCCTACAATGAGCAGTTCTTC. It yields the protein CASSWGEGSYNEQFF.

The chain recombines TRBV28 with TRBJ2-7, with 8 bases fitting TRBD1. Germline V gives CDR1 MDHEN, CDR2 SYDVKM. Unmatched junction bases numbered 13, after V lost 6 bases and J lost 6 bases. This CDR3 contains 15 residues. The CDR3: CASSSPGQGFSEQYF. The CDR3, as DNA: TGTGCCAGCAGCTCACCCGGACAGGGTTTCAGCGAGCAGTACTTC.

This clonotype was counted only a few times. This chain connects TRBV12-3 or TRBV12-4 to TRBJ2-1, with 9 bases lining up with TRBD1. V shed 6 bases and J 9 bases; nucleotides not matched to a gene: 15. The CDR3 consists of 16 residues. CDR3: CASRTYPGQGWGEQFF. CDR3 bases: TGTGCCAGCAGAACTTACCCGGGACAGGGTTGGGGTGAGCAGTTCTTC.

The chain employs TRBV7-9 and TRBJ2-5, with TRBD2 matching 8 bases. The germline gives CDR1 SEHNR, CDR2 FQNEAQ (reference sequence). The CDR3 extends over 14 amino acids. Unmatched junction bases numbered 7, after V lost 5 bases and J lost 5 bases. CDR3 residues: CASSPLRGAETQYF. CDR3 sequence (DNA): TGTGCCAGCAGCCCGTTGCGGGGGGCGGAGACCCAGTACTTC.

This clonotype turned up a few times. The chain couples TRBV20-1 to TRBJ2-1; D uncertain. The CDR3 is 15 amino acids. The germline gives CDR1 DFQATT, CDR2 SNEGSKA (reference sequence). The V end was cut by 6 bases, the J end by 4 bases, with 19 bases between. The DNA for the CDR3 is TGCAGTGCGGCTACTACCCACTCGAGGTACAATGAGCAGTTCTTC. Translating gives CSAATTHSRYNEQFF.

V and J are TRBV5-1 and TRBJ1-1; the match to TRBD1 covers 9 bases. This CDR3 has 13 amino acids. V trimming: 6 bases; J trimming: 6 bases; junction bases outside the gene matches: 6. CDR1 SGHRS and CDR2 YFSETQ come from the germline V gene. The CDR3 DNA follows: TGCGCCAGCAAAAAAACAGGGGGCCCTGAAGCTTTCTTT. This codes for CASKKTGGPEAFF.

This clonotype was seen a few times. J is TRBJ2-5 and V is TRBV20-1, with D perhaps matching TRBD1 (5 bases). The V gene's germline CDR1 is DFQATT and CDR2 SNEGSKA (reference sequence). Trimming removed 5 bases from V and 7 bases from J, with 20 bases in between. CDR3 length: 14 amino acids. The CDR3 nucleotides are TGCAGTGCTTCTTCCCCTAGGGGTTATGGGACCCAGTACTTC. Encoded protein: CSASSPRGYGTQYF.

CDR3 amino acids: CATSYDGLLSGNTIYF. The CDR3 nucleotides read TGTGCCACCAGCTACGACGGCCTCCTCTCTGGAAACACCATATATTTT. The chain carries TRBV15 and TRBJ1-3, with D uncertain. CDR1 LNHNV and CDR2 YYDKDF come from the germline V gene (reference sequence). Trimming left V 5 bases short and J 0 bases short, with 14 bases between. CDR3 length: 16 amino acids.

The V call is TRBV3-1, the J call TRBJ2-1; 9 bases align to TRBD1. CDR3 size: 17 residues. The germline V gene encodes CDR1 LGHDT and CDR2 YNNKEL (reference sequence). The V segment lost 2 bases and the J segment 6 bases; nucleotides outside the gene matches: 11. DNA for the CDR3: TGTGCCAGCAGCCAACCTGGGACAGGGAAGGGTCGCAATGAGCAGTTCTTC. Encoded protein: CASSQPGTGKGRNEQFF.

The CDR3 loop is CASSWGRSSYNEQFF. The CDR3, as DNA: TGTGCCAGCAGCTGGGGCAGAAGCTCCTACAATGAGCAGTTCTTC. The chain links TRBV7-9 to TRBJ2-1, with D possibly being TRBD1 (5 bases). This CDR3 comprises 15 residues. Trimming cost V 4 bases and J 0 bases, with 10 bases left between them. Germline CDR1 reads SEHNR; CDR2 reads FQNEAQ (reference sequence).

The chain carries TRBV5-4 and TRBJ1-1; D is unresolved. The CDR3 extends over 14 amino acids. The ends were cut back, 0 bases at V and 2 bases at J, with 8 bases in the middle. Germline V gives CDR1 SGHNT, CDR2 YYREEE (reference sequence). This CDR3 is CASSLAVVNTEAFF. As DNA, the CDR3 is TGTGCCAGCAGCTTGGCGGTCGTAAACACTGAAGCTTTCTTT.

This clonotype was seen once. The chain recombines TRBV29-1 with TRBJ2-2; D is ambiguous. The CDR3 is made up of 14 amino acids. Between the trimmed V and J ends, which lost 4 bases and 0 bases, there was a span of 9 bases. In germline, CDR1 is SQVTM, CDR2 ANQGSEA. The CDR3 protein is CSVVGAANTGELFF. CDR3 sequence (DNA): TGCAGCGTTGTTGGAGCCGCGAACACCGGGGAGCTGTTTTTT.

V and J are TRBV7-2 and TRBJ2-2, with TRBD2 as a possible D gene (5 bases). The ends were cut back, 1 base at V and 0 bases at J, with 6 bases in the middle. This CDR3 is 15 amino acids long. Germline V gives CDR1 SGHTA, CDR2 FQGNSA. CDR3 DNA sequence: TGTGCCAGCAGCTTAGTACTAGCGAACACCGGGGAGCTGTTTTTT. It codes for CASSLVLANTGELFF.